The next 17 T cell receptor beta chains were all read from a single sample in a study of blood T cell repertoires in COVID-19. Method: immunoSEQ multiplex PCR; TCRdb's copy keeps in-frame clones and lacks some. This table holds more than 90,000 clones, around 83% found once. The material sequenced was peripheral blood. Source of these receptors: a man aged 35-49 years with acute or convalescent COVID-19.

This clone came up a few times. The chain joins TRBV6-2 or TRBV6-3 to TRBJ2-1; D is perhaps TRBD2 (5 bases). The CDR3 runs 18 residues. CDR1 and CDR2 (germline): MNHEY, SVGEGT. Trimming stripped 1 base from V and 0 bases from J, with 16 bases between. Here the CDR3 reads CASSYWGEEPSSYNEQFF. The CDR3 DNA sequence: TGTGCCAGCAGTTACTGGGGAGAGGAGCCTAGCTCCTACAATGAGCAGTTCTTC.

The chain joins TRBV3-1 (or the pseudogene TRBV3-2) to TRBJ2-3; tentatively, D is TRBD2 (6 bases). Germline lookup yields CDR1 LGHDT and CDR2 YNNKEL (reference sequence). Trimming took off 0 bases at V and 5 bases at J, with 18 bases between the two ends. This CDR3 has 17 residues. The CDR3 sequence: CASSQERRGPPGDTQYF. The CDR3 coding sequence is TGTGCCAGCAGCCAAGAAAGGCGGGGCCCACCGGGAGATACGCAGTATTTT.

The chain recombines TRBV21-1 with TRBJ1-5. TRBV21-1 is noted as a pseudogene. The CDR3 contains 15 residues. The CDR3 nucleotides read TGTGCCAGCAGCAAAGGCGGGGGGGGAAATCAGCCCCAGCATTTT. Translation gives CASSKGGGGNQPQHF.

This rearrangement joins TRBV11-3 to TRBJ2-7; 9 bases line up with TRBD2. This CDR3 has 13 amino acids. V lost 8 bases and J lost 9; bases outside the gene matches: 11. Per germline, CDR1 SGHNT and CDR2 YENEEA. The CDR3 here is CASSAAGGFVQYF. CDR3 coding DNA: TGTGCCAGCTCCGCAGCGGGAGGCTTTGTGCAGTACTTC.

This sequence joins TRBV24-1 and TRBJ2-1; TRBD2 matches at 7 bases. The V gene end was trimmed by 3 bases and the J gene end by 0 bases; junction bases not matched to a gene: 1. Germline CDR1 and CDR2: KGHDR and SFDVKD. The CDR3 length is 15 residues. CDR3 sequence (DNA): TGTGCCACCAGTGATGGCGGGAGCTCCTACAATGAGCAGTTCTTC. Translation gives CATSDGGSSYNEQFF.

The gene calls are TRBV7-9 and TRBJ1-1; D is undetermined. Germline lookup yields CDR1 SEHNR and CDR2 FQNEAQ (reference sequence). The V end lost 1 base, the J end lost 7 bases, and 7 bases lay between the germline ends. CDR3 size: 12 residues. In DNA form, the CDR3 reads TGTGCCAGCAGCTTAGAGAGGTTTGAAGCTTTCTTT. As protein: CASSLERFEAFF.

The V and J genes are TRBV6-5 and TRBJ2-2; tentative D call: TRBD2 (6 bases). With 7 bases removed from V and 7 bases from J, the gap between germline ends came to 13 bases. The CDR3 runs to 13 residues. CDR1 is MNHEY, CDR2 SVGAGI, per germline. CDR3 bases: TGTGCCAGCATTAGAGCGGGTAGCGGGGAGCTGTTTTTT. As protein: CASIRAGSGELFF.

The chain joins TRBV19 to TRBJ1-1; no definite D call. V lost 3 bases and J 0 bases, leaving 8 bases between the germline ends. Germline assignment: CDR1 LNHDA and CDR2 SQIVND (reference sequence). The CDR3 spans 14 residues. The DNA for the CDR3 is TGTGCCAGTAGTATGTTTTCAATGAACACTGAAGCTTTCTTT. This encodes CASSMFSMNTEAFF.

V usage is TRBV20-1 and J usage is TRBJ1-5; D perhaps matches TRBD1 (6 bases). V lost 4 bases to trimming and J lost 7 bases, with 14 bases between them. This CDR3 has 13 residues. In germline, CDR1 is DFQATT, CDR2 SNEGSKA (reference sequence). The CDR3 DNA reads TGCAGTGCTACTGACAGGCTTTGGCAGCCCCAGCATTTT. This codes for CSATDRLWQPQHF.

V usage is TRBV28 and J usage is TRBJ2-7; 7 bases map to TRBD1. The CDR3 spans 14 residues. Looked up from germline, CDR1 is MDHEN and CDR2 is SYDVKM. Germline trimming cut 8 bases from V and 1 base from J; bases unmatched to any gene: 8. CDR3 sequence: CASDIRDRSYEQYF. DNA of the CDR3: TGTGCCAGCGATATCCGGGACAGATCCTACGAGCAGTACTTC.

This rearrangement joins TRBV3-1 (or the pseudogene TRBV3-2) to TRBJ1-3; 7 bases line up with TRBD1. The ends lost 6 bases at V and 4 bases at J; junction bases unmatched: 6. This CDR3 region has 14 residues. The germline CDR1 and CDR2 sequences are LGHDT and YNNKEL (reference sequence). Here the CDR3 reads CASRRQGSGNTIYF. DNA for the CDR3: TGTGCCAGCAGAAGACAGGGATCGGGAAACACCATATATTTT.

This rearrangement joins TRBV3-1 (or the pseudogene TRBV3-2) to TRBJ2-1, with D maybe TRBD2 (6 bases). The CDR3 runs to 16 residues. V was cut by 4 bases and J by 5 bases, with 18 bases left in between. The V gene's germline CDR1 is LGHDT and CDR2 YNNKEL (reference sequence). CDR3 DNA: TGTGCCAGCAGCCTGCTAGGGGAGCGGGTGAACAATGAGCAGTTCTTC. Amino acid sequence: CASSLLGERVNNEQFF.

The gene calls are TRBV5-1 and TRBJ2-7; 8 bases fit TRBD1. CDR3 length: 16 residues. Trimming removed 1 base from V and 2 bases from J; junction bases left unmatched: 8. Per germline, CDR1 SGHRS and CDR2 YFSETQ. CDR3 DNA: TGCGCCAGCAGCTTGTCGACAGGGGACTTAGCCTACGAGCAGTACTTC. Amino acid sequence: CASSLSTGDLAYEQYF.

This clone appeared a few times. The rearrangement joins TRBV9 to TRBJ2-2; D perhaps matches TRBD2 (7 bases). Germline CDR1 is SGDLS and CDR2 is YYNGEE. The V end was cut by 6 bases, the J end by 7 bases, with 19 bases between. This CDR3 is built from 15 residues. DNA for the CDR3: TGTGCCAGCACCCCCGAGGGGGGGGACGTCGGGGAGCTGTTTTTT. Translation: CASTPEGGDVGELFF.

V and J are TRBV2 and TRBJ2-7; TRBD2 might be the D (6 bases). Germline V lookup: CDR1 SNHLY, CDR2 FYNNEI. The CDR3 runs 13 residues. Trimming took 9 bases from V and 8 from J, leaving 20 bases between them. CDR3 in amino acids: CASTGTFGGKQYF. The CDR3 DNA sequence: TGTGCCAGTACCGGGACCTTCGGGGGAAAGCAGTACTTC.

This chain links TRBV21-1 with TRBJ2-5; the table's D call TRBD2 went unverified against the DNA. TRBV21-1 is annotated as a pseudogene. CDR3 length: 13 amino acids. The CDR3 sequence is CASSKTRRETQYF. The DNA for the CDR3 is TGTGCCAGCAGCAAAACTAGGAGGGAGACCCAGTACTTC.

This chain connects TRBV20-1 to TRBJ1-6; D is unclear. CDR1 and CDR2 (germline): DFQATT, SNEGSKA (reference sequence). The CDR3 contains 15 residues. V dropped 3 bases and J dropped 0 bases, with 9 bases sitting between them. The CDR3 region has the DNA TGCAGTGCTAGTCCGATGAGCTCCTATAATTCACCCCTCCACTTT. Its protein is CSASPMSSYNSPLHF.